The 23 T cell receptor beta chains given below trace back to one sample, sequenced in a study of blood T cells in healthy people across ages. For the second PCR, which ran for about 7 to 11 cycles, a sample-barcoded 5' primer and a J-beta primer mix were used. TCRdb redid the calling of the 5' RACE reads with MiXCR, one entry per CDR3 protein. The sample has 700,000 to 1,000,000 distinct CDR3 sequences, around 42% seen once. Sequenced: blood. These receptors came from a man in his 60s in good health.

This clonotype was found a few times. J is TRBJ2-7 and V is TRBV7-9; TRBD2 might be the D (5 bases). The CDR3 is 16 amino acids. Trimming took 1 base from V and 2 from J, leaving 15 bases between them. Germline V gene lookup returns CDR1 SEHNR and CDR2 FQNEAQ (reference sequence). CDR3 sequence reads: CASSLDARRETYEQYF. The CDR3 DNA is TGTGCCAGCAGCTTAGATGCGCGACGGGAAACCTACGAGCAGTACTTC.

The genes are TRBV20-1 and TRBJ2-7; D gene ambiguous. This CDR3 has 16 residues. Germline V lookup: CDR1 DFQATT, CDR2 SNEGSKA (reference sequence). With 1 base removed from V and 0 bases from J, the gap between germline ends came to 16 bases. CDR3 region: CSARVRRDNNSYEQYF. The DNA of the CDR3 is TGCAGTGCTAGAGTTCGGAGAGACAACAACTCCTACGAGCAGTACTTC.

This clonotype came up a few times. In nucleotides, the CDR3 is TGTGCCAGCAGACGTGACAGGGACAAGGGATCTGGGGCCAACGTCCTGACTTTC. This sequence encodes CASRRDRDKGSGANVLTF. The J gene is TRBJ2-6, the V gene TRBV5-4; TRBD1 aligns across 7 bases. Germline loops: CDR1 SGHNT, CDR2 YYREEE (reference sequence). The CDR3 has 18 residues. The junction had 12 bases not matched to a gene; V was cut back by 5 bases and J by 1 base. The full variable domain, rest sourced from reference TRBV5-4 and TRBJ2-6, is ETGVTQSPTHLIKTRGQQVTLRCSSQSGHNTVSWYQQALGQGPQFIFQYYREEENGRGNFPPRFSGLQFPNYSSELNVNALELDDSALYLCASRRDRDKGSGANVLTFGAGSRLTVL.

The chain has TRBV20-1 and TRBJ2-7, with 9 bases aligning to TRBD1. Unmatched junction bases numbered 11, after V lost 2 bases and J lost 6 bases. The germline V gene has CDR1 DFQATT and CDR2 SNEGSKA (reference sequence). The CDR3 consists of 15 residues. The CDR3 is CSARLPGQGLGEQYF. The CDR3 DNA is TGCAGTGCTAGACTCCCAGGACAGGGGTTAGGCGAGCAGTACTTC.

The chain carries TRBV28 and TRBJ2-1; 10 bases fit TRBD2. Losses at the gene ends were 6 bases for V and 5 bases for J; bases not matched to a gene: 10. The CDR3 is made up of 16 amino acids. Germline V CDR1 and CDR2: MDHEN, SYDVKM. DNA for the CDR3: TGTGCCAGCAGAACTAGCGGGGCGGTTCTGAACAATGAGCAGTTCTTC. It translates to CASRTSGAVLNNEQFF. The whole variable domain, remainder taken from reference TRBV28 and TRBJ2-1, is DVKVTQSSRYLVKRTGEKVFLECVQDMDHENMFWYRQDPGLGLRLIYFSYDVKMKEKGDIPEGYSVSREKKERFSLILESASTNQTSMYLCASRTSGAVLNNEQFFGPGTRLTVL.

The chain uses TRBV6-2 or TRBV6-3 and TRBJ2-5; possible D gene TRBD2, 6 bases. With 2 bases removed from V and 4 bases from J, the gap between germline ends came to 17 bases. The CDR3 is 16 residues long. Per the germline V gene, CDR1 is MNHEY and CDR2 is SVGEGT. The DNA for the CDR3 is TGTGCCAGCAGTTACCCATCCGGGGGAGGAGGAGAGACCCAGTACTTC. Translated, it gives CASSYPSGGGGETQYF.

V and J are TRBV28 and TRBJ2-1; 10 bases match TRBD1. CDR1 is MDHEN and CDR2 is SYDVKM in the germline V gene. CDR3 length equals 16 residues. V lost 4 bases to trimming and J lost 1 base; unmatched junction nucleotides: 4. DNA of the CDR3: TGTGCCAGCAGTTCGGGACAGGGGAAGTCCTACAATGAGCAGTTCTTC. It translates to CASSSGQGKSYNEQFF.

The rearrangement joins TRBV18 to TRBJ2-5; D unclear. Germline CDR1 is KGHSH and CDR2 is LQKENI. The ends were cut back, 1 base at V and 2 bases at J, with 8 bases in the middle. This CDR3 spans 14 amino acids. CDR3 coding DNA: TGTGCCAGCTCACCACAGGGCGTTCAAGAGACCCAGTACTTC. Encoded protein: CASSPQGVQETQYF.

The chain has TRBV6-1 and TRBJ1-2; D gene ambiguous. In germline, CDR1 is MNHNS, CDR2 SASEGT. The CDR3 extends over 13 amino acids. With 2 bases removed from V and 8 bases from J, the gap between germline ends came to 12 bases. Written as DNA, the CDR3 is TGTGCCAGCAGTGAAAACGGGGAGTGGGGCTACACCTTC. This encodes CASSENGEWGYTF.

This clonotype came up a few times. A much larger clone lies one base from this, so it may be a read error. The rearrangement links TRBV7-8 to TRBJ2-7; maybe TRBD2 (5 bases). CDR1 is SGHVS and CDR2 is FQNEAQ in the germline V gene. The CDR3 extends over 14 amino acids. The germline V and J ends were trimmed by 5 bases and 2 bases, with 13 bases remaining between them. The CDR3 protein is CASSDKDGAYEQYF. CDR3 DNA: TGTGCCAGCAGCGATAAGGACGGGGCCTACGAGCAGTACTTC. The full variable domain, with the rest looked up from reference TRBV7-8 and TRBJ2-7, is GAGVSQSPRYKVAKRGQDVALRCDPISGHVSLFWYQQALGQGPEFLTYFQNEAQLDKSGLPSDRFFAERPEGSVSTLKIQRTQQEDSAVYLCASSDKDGAYEQYFGPGTRLTVT.

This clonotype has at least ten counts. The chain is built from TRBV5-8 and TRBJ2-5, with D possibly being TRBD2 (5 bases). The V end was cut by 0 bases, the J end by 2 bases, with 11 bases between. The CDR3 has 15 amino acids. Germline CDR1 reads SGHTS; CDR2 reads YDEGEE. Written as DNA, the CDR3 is TGTGCCAGCAGCTTGGGCGGGTACAGACAAGAGACCCAGTACTTC. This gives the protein CASSLGGYRQETQYF. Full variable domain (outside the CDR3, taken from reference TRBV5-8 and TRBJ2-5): EAGVTQSPTHLIKTRGQQATLRCSPISGHTSVYWYQQALGLGLQFLLWYDEGEERNRGNFPPRFSGRQFPNYSSELNVNALELEDSALYLCASSLGGYRQETQYFGPGTRLLVL.

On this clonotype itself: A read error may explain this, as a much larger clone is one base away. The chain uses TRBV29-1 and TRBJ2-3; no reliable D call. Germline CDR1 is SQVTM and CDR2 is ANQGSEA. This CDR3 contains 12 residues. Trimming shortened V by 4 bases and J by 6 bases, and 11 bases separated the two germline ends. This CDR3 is CSVAVRSDTQYF. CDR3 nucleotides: TGCAGCGTTGCCGTTCGGAGCGATACGCAGTATTTT.

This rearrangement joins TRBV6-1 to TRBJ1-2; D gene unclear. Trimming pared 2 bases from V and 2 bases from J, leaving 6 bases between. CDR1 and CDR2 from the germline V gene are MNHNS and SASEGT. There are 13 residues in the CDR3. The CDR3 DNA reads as TGTGCCAGCAGTGAACAGTCGAACTATGGCTACACCTTC. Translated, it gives CASSEQSNYGYTF.

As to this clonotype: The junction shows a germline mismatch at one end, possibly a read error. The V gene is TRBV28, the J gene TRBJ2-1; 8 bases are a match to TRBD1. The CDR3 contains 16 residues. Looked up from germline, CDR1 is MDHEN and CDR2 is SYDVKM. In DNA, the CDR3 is TGTGCCAGCAGTTCGACAGGGGATGGCTCCTACGATGAGCAGTTCTTC. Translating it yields CASSSTGDGSYDEQFF.

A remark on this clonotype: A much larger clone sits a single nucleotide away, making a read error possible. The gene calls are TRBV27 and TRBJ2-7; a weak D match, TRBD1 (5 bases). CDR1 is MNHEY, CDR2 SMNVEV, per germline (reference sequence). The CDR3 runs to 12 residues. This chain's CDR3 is CACSLGDDEQYF. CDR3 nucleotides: TGTGCCTGCAGTTTAGGGGATGACGAGCAGTACTTC.

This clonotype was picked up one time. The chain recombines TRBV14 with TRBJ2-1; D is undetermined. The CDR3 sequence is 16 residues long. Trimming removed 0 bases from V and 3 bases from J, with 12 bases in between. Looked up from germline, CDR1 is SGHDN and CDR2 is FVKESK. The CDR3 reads CASSQEARPLYNEQFF. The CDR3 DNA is TGTGCCAGCAGCCAAGAAGCCCGGCCACTCTACAATGAGCAGTTCTTC. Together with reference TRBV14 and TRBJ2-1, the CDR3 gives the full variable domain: EAGVTQFPSHSVIEKGQTVTLRCDPISGHDNLYWYRRVMGKEIKFLLHFVKESKQDESGMPNNRFLAERTGGTYSTLKVQPAELEDSGVYFCASSQEARPLYNEQFFGPGTRLTVL.

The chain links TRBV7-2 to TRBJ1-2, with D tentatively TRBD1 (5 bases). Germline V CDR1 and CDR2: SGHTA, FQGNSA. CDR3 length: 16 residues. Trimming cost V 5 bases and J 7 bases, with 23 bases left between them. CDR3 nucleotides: TGTGCCAGCAGCCCGAGTGGGGGGAAGTATAATAGTGGCTACACCTTC. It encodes CASSPSGGKYNSGYTF. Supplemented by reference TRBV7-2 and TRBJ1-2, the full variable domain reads GAGVSQSPSNKVTEKGKDVELRCDPISGHTALYWYRQSLGQGLEFLIYFQGNSAPDKSGLPSDRFSAERTGGSVSTLTIQRTQQEDSAVYLCASSPSGGKYNSGYTFGSGTRLTVV.

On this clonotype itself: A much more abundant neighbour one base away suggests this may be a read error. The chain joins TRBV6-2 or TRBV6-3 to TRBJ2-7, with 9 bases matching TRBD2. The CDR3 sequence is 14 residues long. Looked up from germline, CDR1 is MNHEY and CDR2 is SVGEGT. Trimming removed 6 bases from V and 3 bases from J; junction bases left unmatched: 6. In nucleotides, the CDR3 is TGTGCCAGCAGACGGACTAGCGTCTTCTACGAGCAGTACTTC. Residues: CASRRTSVFYEQYF.

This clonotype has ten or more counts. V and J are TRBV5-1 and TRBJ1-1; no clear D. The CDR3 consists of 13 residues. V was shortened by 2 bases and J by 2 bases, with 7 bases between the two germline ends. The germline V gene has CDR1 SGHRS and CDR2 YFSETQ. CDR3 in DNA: TGCGCCAGCAGCTTTGGAACAAACACTGAAGCTTTCTTT. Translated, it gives CASSFGTNTEAFF.

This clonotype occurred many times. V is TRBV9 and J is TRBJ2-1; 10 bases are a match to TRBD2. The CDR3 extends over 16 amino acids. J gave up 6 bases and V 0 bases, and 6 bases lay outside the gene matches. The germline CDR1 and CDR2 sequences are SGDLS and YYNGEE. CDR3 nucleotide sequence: TGTGCCAGCAGCGTAGCAGCGGGGGGGCCTGGCAATGAGCAGTTCTTC. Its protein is CASSVAAGGPGNEQFF. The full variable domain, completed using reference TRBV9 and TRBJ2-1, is DSGVTQTPKHLITATGQRVTLRCSPRSGDLSVYWYQQSLDQGLQFLIQYYNGEERAKGNILERFSAQQFPDLHSELNLSSLELGDSALYFCASSVAAGGPGNEQFFGPGTRLTVL.

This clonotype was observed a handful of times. CDR3 in DNA: TGTGCCAGCAGCTTACAAGGGGCCCTCACAGATACGCAGTATTTT. It encodes CASSLQGALTDTQYF. This chain joins TRBV11-1 and TRBJ2-3, with D perhaps matching TRBD1 (5 bases). CDR1 and CDR2 from the germline V gene are SGHAT and FQDESV (reference sequence). The ends were cut back, 2 bases at V and 2 bases at J, with 11 bases in the middle. The length of the CDR3 is 15 residues.

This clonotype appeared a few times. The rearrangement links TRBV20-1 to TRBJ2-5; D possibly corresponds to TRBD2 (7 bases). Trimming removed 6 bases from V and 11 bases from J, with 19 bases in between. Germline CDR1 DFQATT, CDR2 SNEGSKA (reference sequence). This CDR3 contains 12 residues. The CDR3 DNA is TGCAGTGCCCAACGAAACGGGGGGCGGCAGTACTTC. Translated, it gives CSAQRNGGRQYF.

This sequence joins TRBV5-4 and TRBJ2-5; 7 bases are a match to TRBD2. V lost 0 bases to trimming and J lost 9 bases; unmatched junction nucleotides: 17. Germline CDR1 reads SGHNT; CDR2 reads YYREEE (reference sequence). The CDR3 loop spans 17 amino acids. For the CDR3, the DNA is TGTGCCAGCAGCTTGGGAGGCGGGACTACGGGCAAGAGAGCCCAGTACTTC. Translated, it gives CASSLGGGTTGKRAQYF. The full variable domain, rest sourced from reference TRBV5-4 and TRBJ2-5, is ETGVTQSPTHLIKTRGQQVTLRCSSQSGHNTVSWYQQALGQGPQFIFQYYREEENGRGNFPPRFSGLQFPNYSSELNVNALELDDSALYLCASSLGGGTTGKRAQYFGPGTRLLVL.